This T cell receptor beta chain comes out of a study of shared clonotypes between healthy human individuals. As for the study in general: Aged 18 to 49, the donors were a couple of women and a few men. Whole-study findings and limits: Several donors shared approximately 5% of their naive CD4 clonotypes. Naive subsets typically showed greater estimated richness than memory subsets.

Sequencing was performed with immunoSEQ multiplex PCR; in TCRdb, only in-frame clones are kept and a portion is missing. The table shows about 1.1 million clones, with approximately 80% occurring only once. CDR1 MDHEN and CDR2 SYDVKM come from the germline V gene. V gave up 3 bases and J gave up 6 bases, with 15 bases separating them. This CDR3 is 15 amino acids long. As regards this clone: Its antigen is undetermined.

V gene TRBV28 combines with J gene TRBJ1-5; a weak D match, TRBD1 (6 bases). Sequencing was done on a sample of memory CD4+ T cells from PBMCs. Subset defined: CD45RA-negative fraction. The clonotype comes from a young man in good health. Some clones in this sample may be carry-over from other donors' samples. CDR3 nucleotide sequence: TGTGCCAGCAGTTTGGGGGGGGCCTCGAGTCAGCCCCAGCATTTT. As protein: CASSLGGASSQPQHF. The variable domain in full, completed from reference TRBV28 and TRBJ1-5, reads DVKVTQSSRYLVKRTGEKVFLECVQDMDHENMFWYRQDPGLGLRLIYFSYDVKMKEKGDIPEGYSVSREKKERFSLILESASTNQTSMYLCASSLGGASSQPQHFGDGTRLSIL.